This T cell receptor (beta chain) comes out of a study of shared clonotypes between healthy human individuals. Turning to the study itself: Each donor's CD8 memory used one plate, CD8 naive two, each CD4 subset three. Regarding the study as a whole: Clonotypes not shared had lower generation probabilities than those common to all four donors. The study found roughly 5% of naive CD4 clonotypes shared across a handful of donors.

As regards this clone: Its cognate antigen is unknown. Other DNA sequences in this specimen translate into the identical CDR3.

Execution of the assay was at deep level. The method was immunoSEQ multiplex PCR; TCRdb's version includes in-frame clones alone and lacks a portion of them. The sample includes over a million clones, roughly 96% of them seen just once. Trimming stripped 0 bases from V and 5 bases from J, with 7 bases between. This CDR3 spans 13 amino acids. Germline V CDR1 and CDR2: WNHNN, SYGVQD (reference sequence). The source of this sequence is a man aged 25-40 years in good health. Sequences were obtained from naive CD4+ T cells sorted from blood. Subset of the sample: CD45RA+ positively selected. The gene calls are TRBV10-1 and TRBJ1-1; D gene unclear. CDR3 sequence reads: CASSESRRTEAFF. CDR3 bases: TGCGCCAGCAGTGAGTCGAGGAGAACTGAAGCTTTCTTT.